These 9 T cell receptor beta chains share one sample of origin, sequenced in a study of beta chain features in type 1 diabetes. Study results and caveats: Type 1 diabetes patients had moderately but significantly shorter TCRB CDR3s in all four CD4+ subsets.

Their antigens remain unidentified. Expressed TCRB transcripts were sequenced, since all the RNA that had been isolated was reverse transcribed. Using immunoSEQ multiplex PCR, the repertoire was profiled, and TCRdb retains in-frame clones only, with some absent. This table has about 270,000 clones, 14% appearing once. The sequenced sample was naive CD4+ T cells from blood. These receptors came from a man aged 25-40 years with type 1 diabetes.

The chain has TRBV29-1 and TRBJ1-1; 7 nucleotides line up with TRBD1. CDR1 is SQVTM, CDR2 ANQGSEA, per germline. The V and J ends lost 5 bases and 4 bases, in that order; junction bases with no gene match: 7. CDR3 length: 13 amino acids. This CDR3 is CSVMTGSGTEAFF. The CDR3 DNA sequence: TGCAGCGTTATGACAGGGTCCGGCACTGAAGCTTTCTTT.

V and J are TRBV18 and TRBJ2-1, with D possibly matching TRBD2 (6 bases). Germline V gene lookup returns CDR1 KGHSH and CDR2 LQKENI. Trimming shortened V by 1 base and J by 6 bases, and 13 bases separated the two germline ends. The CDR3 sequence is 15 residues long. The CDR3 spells CASSPREGGVNEQFF. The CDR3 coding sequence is TGTGCCAGCTCACCACGTGAGGGAGGAGTCAATGAGCAGTTCTTC.

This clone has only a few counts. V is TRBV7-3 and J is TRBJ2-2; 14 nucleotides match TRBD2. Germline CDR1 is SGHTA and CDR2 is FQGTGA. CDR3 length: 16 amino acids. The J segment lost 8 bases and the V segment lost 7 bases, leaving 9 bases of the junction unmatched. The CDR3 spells CASKEGTSGSAGELFF. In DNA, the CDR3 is TGTGCCAGCAAAGAAGGGACTAGCGGGAGTGCTGGGGAGCTGTTTTTT.

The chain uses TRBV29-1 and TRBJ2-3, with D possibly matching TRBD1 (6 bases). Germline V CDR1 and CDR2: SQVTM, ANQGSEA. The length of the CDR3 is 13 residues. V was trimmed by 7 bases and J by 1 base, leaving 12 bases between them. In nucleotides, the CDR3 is TGCAGCGCGTCAGGGGACGGCACAGATACGCAGTATTTT. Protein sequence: CSASGDGTDTQYF.

Here the CDR3 DNA reads TGCGCCAGCAGCTTAGGGGGAGCGCCTGAAGCTTTCTTT. It codes for CASSLGGAPEAFF. The rearrangement joins TRBV5-1 to TRBJ1-1, with D perhaps matching TRBD1 (6 bases). V lost 2 bases and J 6 bases, leaving 11 bases between the germline ends. Germline values: CDR1 SGHRS, CDR2 YFSETQ. There are 13 residues in the CDR3.

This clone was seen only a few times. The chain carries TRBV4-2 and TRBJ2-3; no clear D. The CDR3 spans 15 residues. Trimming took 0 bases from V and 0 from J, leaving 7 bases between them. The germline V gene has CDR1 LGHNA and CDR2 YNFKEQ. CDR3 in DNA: TGTGCCAGCAGCCAAGAATTTAGCAGCACAGATACGCAGTATTTT. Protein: CASSQEFSSTDTQYF.

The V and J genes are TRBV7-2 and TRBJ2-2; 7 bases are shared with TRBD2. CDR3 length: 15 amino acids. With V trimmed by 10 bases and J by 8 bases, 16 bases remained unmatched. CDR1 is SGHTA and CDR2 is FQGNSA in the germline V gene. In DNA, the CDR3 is TGTGCCACCTTTTCTAGCGGAACTTCATTTGGGGAGCTGTTTTTT. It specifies CATFSSGTSFGELFF.

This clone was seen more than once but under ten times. The CDR3 coding sequence is TGTGCCACCAGCAGAGTGGCCAGCGGGTTGGCAGATACGCAGTATTTT. This sequence encodes CATSRVASGLADTQYF. The chain links TRBV15 to TRBJ2-3, with a weak D call TRBD2 (6 bases). CDR3 length equals 16 residues. CDR1 LNHNV and CDR2 YYDKDF come from the germline V gene (reference sequence). V lost 1 base and J lost 4, with 15 bases in between.

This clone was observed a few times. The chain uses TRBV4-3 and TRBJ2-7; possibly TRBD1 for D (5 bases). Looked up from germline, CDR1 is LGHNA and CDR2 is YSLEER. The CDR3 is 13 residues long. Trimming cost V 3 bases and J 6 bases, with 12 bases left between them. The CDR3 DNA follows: TGCGCCAGCAGCCAGTTCGACAGTTCCGAGCAGTACTTC. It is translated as CASSQFDSSEQYF.